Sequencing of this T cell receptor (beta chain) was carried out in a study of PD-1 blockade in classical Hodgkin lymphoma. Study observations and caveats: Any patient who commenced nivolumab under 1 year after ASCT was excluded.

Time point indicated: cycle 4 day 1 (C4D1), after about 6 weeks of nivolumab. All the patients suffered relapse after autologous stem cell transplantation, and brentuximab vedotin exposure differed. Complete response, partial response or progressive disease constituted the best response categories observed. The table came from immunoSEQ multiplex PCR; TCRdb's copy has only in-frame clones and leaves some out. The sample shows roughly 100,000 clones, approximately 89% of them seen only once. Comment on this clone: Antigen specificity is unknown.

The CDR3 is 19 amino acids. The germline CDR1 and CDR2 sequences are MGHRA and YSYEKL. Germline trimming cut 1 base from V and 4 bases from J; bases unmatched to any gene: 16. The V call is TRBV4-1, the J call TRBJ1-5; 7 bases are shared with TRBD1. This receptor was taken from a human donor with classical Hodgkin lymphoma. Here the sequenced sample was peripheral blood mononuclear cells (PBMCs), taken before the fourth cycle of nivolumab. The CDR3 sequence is CASSQGRGLDRLQNQPQHF. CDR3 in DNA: TGCGCCAGCAGCCAAGGGCGGGGCCTGGACAGGCTACAAAATCAGCCCCAGCATTTT.